This T cell receptor (beta chain) comes out of a study of blood T cell repertoires in COVID-19. As for the study in general: Material from acute and convalescent COVID-19 was sourced from the United States, Italy and Spain. The analysed material was cDNA or gDNA that came from T cells, B-cell-depleted T cells, or PBMCs.

Germline CDR1 SNHLY, CDR2 FYNNEI. Trimming removed 4 bases at V and 1 base at J, with 8 bases between. The CDR3 spans 13 residues. As originally analysed: Reference gene primers were amplified, and this amplification served to estimate nucleated cell counts. Libraries were prepared by immunoSEQ multiplex PCR; TCRdb keeps only in-frame clonotypes and omits some of them. Clone size and the V and J calls come from that table; the DNA yielded D and trimming. The sample includes some 250,000 clones, approximately 78% seen only once; the top ten take less than 3.5%. Only a few counts were recorded for this clone.

Sequenced: peripheral blood. This sequence originates from a woman younger than 30 with acute or convalescent COVID-19. This rearrangement joins TRBV2 to TRBJ2-7; a possible D gene is TRBD1 (6 bases). The CDR3 region is CASSGQASYEQYF. The DNA for the CDR3 is TGTGCCAGCAGTGGACAGGCATCCTACGAGCAGTACTTC.